This record looks at one T cell receptor beta chain sequence and its context. The CDR3 runs 13 residues. From germline, CDR1 is LGHDT and CDR2 YNNKEL (reference sequence). Trimming cost V 0 bases and J 5 bases, with 7 bases left between them. Study processing details: Amplification of reference gene primers was used by the study to estimate nucleated cell counts. Only in-frame clones appear in the TCRdb table, and some are missing; sequencing was by immunoSEQ multiplex PCR. V, J and clone size are those of that table, while D and trimming were read from the DNA. This sample carries 70,000 or so clones, 80% of them seen once, and the ten largest clones take 8% to 10%. The data are from a study of blood T cell repertoires in COVID-19. In the study overall: Sites in the United States, Italy and Spain provided acute and convalescent COVID-19 samples. T cells, B-cell-depleted T cells, or PBMCs supplied cDNA or gDNA.

V and J are TRBV3-1 (or the pseudogene TRBV3-2) and TRBJ2-5, with D possibly matching TRBD2 (6 bases). The receptor was derived from a human donor in a cohort sampled during active COVID-19. The specimen sequenced was peripheral blood. This CDR3 is CASSQDGGETQYF. The CDR3 DNA is TGTGCCAGCAGCCAAGATGGAGGGGAGACCCAGTACTTC.